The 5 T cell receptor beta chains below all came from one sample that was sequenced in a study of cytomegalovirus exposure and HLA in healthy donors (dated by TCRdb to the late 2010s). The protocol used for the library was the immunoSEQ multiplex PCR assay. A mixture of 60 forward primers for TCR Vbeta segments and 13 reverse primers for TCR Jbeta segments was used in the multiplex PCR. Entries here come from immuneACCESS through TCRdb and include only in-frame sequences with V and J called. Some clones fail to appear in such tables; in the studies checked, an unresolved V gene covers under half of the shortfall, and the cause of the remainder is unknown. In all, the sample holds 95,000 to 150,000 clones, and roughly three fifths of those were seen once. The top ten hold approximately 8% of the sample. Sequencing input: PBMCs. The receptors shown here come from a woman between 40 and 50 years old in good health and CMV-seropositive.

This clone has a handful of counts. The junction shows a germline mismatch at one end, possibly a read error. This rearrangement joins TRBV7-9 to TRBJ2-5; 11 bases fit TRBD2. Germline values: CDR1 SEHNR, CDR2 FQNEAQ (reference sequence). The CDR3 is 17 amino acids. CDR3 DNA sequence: TGTTCCAGCAGCTTAGGCTTAGCGGGGGGGCCAGGGGAGACCCAGTACTTC. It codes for CSSSLGLAGGPGETQYF. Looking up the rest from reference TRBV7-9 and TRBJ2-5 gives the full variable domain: DTGVSQNPRHKITKRGQNVTFRCDPISEHNRLYWYRQTLGQGPEFLTYFQNEAQLEKSRLLSDRFSAERPKGSFSTLEIQRTEQGDSAMYLCSSSLGLAGGPGETQYFGPGTRLLVL.

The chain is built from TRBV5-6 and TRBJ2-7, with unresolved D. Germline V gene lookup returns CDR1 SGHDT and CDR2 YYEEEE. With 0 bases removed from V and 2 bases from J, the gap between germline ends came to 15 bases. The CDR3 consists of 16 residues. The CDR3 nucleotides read TGTGCCAGCAGCTTGGACGGTCAAAGAGTGACCTACGAGCAGTACTTC. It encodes CASSLDGQRVTYEQYF.

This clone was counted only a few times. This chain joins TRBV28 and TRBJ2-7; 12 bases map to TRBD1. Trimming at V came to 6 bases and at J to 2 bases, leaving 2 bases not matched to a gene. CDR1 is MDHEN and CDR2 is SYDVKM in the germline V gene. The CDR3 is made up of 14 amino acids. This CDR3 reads CASRGTGGAYEQYF. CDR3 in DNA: TGTGCCAGCAGAGGGACAGGGGGCGCCTACGAGCAGTACTTC. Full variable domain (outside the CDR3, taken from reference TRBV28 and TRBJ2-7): DVKVTQSSRYLVKRTGEKVFLECVQDMDHENMFWYRQDPGLGLRLIYFSYDVKMKEKGDIPEGYSVSREKKERFSLILESASTNQTSMYLCASRGTGGAYEQYFGPGTRLTVT.

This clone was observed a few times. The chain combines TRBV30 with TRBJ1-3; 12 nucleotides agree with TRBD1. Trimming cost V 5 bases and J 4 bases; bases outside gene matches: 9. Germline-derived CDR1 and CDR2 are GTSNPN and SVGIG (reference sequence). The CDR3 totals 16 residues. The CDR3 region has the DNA TGTGCCTGGGCGACCGGGACAGGGGGCATAGGAAACACCATATATTTT. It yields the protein CAWATGTGGIGNTIYF. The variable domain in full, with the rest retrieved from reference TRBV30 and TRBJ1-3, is SQTIHQWPATLVQPVGSPLSLECTVEGTSNPNLYWYRQAAGRGLQLLFYSVGIGQISSEVPQNLSASRPQDRQFILSSKKLLLSDSGFYLCAWATGTGGIGNTIYFGEGSWLTVV.

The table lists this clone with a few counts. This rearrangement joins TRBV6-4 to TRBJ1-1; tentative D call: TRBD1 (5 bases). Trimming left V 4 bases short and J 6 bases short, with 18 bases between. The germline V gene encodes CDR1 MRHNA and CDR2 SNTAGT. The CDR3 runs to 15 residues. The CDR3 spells CASSVDSMAGAEAFF. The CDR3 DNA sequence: TGTGCCAGCAGTGTCGACAGCATGGCGGGAGCTGAAGCTTTCTTT.